Shown below are 6 T cell receptor beta chains from a single sample sequenced in a study of cytomegalovirus exposure and HLA in healthy donors. The primer mix had 60 Vbeta and 13 Jbeta primers. Measured with immunoSEQ multiplex PCR; TCRdb has only the in-frame clones, and not every one. The table has 140,000 or so clones, around 65% seen once. The sample consisted of PBMCs. These receptors were taken from a male donor in good health and CMV-seronegative.

The V call is TRBV5-1, the J call TRBJ1-1; D is uncertain. Germline V CDR1 and CDR2: SGHRS, YFSETQ. This CDR3 is 14 amino acids long. V was cut by 1 base and J by 1 base, with 8 bases left in between. The CDR3 region has the DNA TGCGCCAGCAGCTTGAGGAGCGAGAACACTGAAGCTTTCTTT. Translating it yields CASSLRSENTEAFF.

The chain couples TRBV29-1 to TRBJ1-2; tentatively, D is TRBD1 (6 bases). V lost 6 bases, J lost 4 bases, and 15 bases lay in between. From germline, CDR1 is SQVTM and CDR2 ANQGSEA. CDR3 length equals 13 residues. In DNA form, the CDR3 reads TGCAGCGTCGGGACGGACAGATCCTATGGCTACACCTTC. Protein sequence: CSVGTDRSYGYTF.

The chain couples TRBV11-2 to TRBJ2-5; 11 bases map to TRBD2. Germline V gene sequence: CDR1 SGHAT, CDR2 FQNNGV. This CDR3 has 16 residues. The V segment lost 1 base and the J segment 3 bases; nucleotides outside the gene matches: 4. CDR3 sequence reads: CASSLVVAGGKETQYF. Written as DNA, the CDR3 is TGTGCCAGCAGCTTAGTAGTAGCGGGGGGGAAAGAGACCCAGTACTTC.

The chain employs TRBV27 and TRBJ1-5; tentatively, D is TRBD1 (6 bases). This CDR3 spans 14 amino acids. Germline V CDR1 and CDR2: MNHEY, SMNVEV (reference sequence). V lost 2 bases and J lost 7, with 12 bases in between. The CDR3 region is CASSLTGSRQPQHF. The CDR3 DNA reads TGTGCCAGCAGTTTAACAGGGTCTCGGCAGCCCCAGCATTTT.

The rearrangement uses TRBV7-9 and TRBJ2-5; weak D call: TRBD2 (6 bases). V was pared by 2 bases and J by 5 bases, with 12 bases between. This CDR3 is built from 14 residues. Germline V gene lookup returns CDR1 SEHNR and CDR2 FQNEAQ (reference sequence). In DNA, the CDR3 is TGTGCCAGCAGCTTAAAAGGGGCGGGGGAGACCCAGTACTTC. Protein product: CASSLKGAGETQYF.

The chain joins TRBV7-9 to TRBJ2-7; TRBD1 matches at 11 bases. The V and J ends lost 3 bases and 7 bases, in that order; junction bases with no gene match: 5. Germline loops: CDR1 SEHNR, CDR2 FQNEAQ (reference sequence). CDR3 length: 14 residues. CDR3 amino acids: CASSFYGTGGEQYF. The DNA of the CDR3 is TGTGCCAGCAGCTTCTACGGGACAGGGGGTGAGCAGTACTTC. Full variable domain (missing parts from reference TRBV7-9 and TRBJ2-7): DTGVSQNPRHKITKRGQNVTFRCDPISEHNRLYWYRQTLGQGPEFLTYFQNEAQLEKSRLLSDRFSAERPKGSFSTLEIQRTEQGDSAMYLCASSFYGTGGEQYFGPGTRLTVT.